These T cell receptor beta chains were read from a single sample in a study of response to subunit inactivated influenza vaccine. TCRdb recomputed calls from the RT-PCR reads with MiXCR, one row per CDR3 protein. Among hundreds of thousands of distinct CDR3 sequences, 25% were seen once, and the ten largest hold 1.5% to 2%. The sequencing used CD4+ T cells sorted from PBMCs, collected less than 6 days after vaccination. Receptors were obtained from a man aged 50 to 59 who received an inactivated influenza vaccine. The CDR3 runs from the conserved cysteine through the conserved F or W. The D gene is left open where the match is weak. Only some rows state a clone size, as once, few, many or a class for expanded clones.

TRBD2	NA	TRBJ2-3	TRBV10-3	CAIKLAGGTSTDTQYF	TGTGCCATCAAACTAGCGGGGGGGACTAGCACAGATACGCAGTATTTT
NA	few	TRBJ1-1	TRBV20-1	CSATDRKNTEAFF	TGCAGTGCTACGGACAGAAAGAACACTGAAGCTTTCTTT
NA	NA	TRBJ2-5	TRBV18	CAGSPPGSETQYF	TGTGCCGGCTCACCCCCGGGATCGGAGACCCAGTACTTC
TRBD2	few	TRBJ2-1	TRBV11-1	CASRGTSGRKLTYNEQFF	TGTGCCAGCAGGGGGACTAGCGGGAGAAAATTGACCTACAATGAGCAGTTCTTC
NA	NA	TRBJ2-5	TRBV7-2	CASGVLLGETQYF	TGTGCCAGCGGGGTGTTGCTGGGAGAGACCCAGTACTTC
TRBD1	few	TRBJ2-2	TRBV20-1	CSARPGTGLPGELFF	TGCAGTGCTAGACCCGGGACAGGGTTGCCCGGGGAGCTGTTTTTT
TRBD1	NA	TRBJ2-5	TRBV20-1	CSAGSSGGARRETQYF	TGCAGTGCTGGATCTTCAGGGGGCGCGAGAAGAGAGACCCAGTACTTC
NA	NA	TRBJ2-2	TRBV4-3	CASSQDSGRELFF	TGCGCCAGCAGCCAAGATAGCGGCCGGGAGCTGTTTTTT
TRBD2	NA	TRBJ2-3	TRBV19	CASSFRTSGGRDTQYF	TGTGCCAGTAGTTTCCGGACTAGCGGGGGCCGAGATACGCAGTATTTT
NA	few	TRBJ2-6	TRBV19	CASSVDFSGANVLTF	TGTGCCAGTAGTGTAGATTTCTCTGGGGCCAACGTCCTGACTTTC
TRBD2	NA	TRBJ2-1	TRBV14	CASSPWTSGDMSDEQFF	TGTGCCAGCAGCCCTTGGACTAGCGGGGATATGAGTGATGAGCAGTTCTTC
TRBD1	few	TRBJ1-2	TRBV28	CASSLADRGYGYTF	TGTGCCAGCAGTTTGGCGGACAGGGGCTATGGCTACACCTTC
NA	NA	TRBJ2-1	TRBV9	CASSVMRDGEQFF	TGTGCCAGCAGCGTAATGCGGGACGGGGAGCAGTTCTTC
NA	NA	TRBJ2-7	TRBV6-1	CASSGKGAFREQYF	TGTGCCAGCAGTGGGAAAGGGGCCTTTCGCGAGCAGTACTTC
NA	NA	TRBJ2-5	TRBV24-1	CATSDLGRETQYF	TGTGCCACCAGTGATTTAGGACGAGAGACCCAGTACTTC
NA	NA	TRBJ2-1	TRBV7-9	CASSLMEVNEQFF	TGTGCCAGCAGCTTAATGGAGGTCAATGAGCAGTTCTTC
NA	many	TRBJ1-6	TRBV5-1	CASSLAGSSYNSPLHF	TGTGCCAGCAGCTTAGCAGGGAGCTCCTATAATTCACCCCTCCACTTT
NA	few	TRBJ2-7	TRBV3-1	CASSQVELGEQYF	TGTGCCAGCAGCCAAGTTGAGCTTGGGGAGCAGTACTTC
NA	NA	TRBJ2-7	TRBV15	CATSRDVGSYEQYF	TGTGCCACCAGCAGAGATGTAGGTTCCTACGAGCAGTACTTC
TRBD2	NA	TRBJ2-5	TRBV2	CASSGTSGADPSRETQYF	TGTGCCAGCAGTGGAACTAGCGGGGCGGATCCTTCGCGGGAGACCCAGTACTTC